This T cell receptor (beta chain) was recorded in a study of blood T cell repertoires in COVID-19. Study-level background: From the United States, Italy and Spain came samples of acute and convalescent COVID-19. T cells, B-cell-depleted T cells, or PBMCs supplied cDNA or gDNA.

Authors' methods: Reference gene primer amplification in the assay estimated nucleated cell counts. Clones were sequenced by immunoSEQ multiplex PCR, and TCRdb holds only the in-frame ones, with some missing. For V, J and clone size, that table is used; D and trimming come from the DNA. The table shows tens of thousands of clones, with 84% occurring only once. Germline loops: CDR1 SGDLS, CDR2 YYNGEE. This CDR3 region has 15 residues. Trimming cost V 3 bases and J 5 bases; bases outside gene matches: 2. The chain is built from TRBV9 and TRBJ2-5; 15 nucleotides agree with TRBD2. This TCR was sampled from a man aged 50 to 60 with acute or convalescent COVID-19. Sequencing used peripheral blood. CDR3 region: CASSEGTSGGETQYF. The DNA of the CDR3 is TGTGCCAGCAGCGAAGGGACTAGCGGGGGGGAGACCCAGTACTTC.